This T cell receptor (beta chain) was profiled in a study of blood T cell repertoires in COVID-19. Study background: The study drew acute and convalescent COVID-19 samples from the United States, Italy and Spain. The cDNA or gDNA used as material had been derived from T cells, B-cell-depleted T cells, or PBMCs.

Trimming shortened V by 1 base and J by 6 bases, and 6 bases separated the two germline ends. The germline gives CDR1 SGHRS, CDR2 YFSETQ. This CDR3 has 12 amino acids. Per the study methods: From reference gene primer amplification, estimates of nucleated cell counts were derived. The data were produced by immunoSEQ multiplex PCR, yet TCRdb's version contains in-frame clones alone and is incomplete. V, J and clone size reflect that table, while D and trimming were determined from the DNA. The sample yields 350,000 or so clones, roughly 90% seen once. V usage is TRBV5-1 and J usage is TRBJ2-3; D is unclear. The receptor was derived from a woman in her 30s who had recovered from COVID-19. The material sequenced was PBMCs or T cells enriched from blood (not recorded which). CDR3 in amino acids: CASSLTFDTQYF. DNA for the CDR3: TGCGCCAGCAGCTTGACTTTTGATACGCAGTATTTT.